This paragraph reports one T cell receptor (beta chain). The antigen is unknown. Across several immunoSEQ plates, the genomic DNA of each subset was split evenly. The table came from immunoSEQ multiplex PCR; TCRdb's copy has only in-frame clones and leaves some out. The sample contains about half a million clones, roughly four fifths of which appear only once. The record originates from a study of shared clonotypes between healthy human individuals. Study background: The donor pool was made up of a couple of women and three men aged 18 to 49. Study results and limitations: Owing to a small donor count, the genetic and exposure-history diversity represented was limited.

The CDR3 consists of 13 residues. Trimming stripped 5 bases from V and 1 base from J, with 8 bases between. The V gene's germline CDR1 is MNHNY and CDR2 SVGAGI (reference sequence). With unsorted samples, genomic DNA was obtained from 100 million or so PBMCs. The material sequenced was PBMCs. V usage is TRBV6-6 and J usage is TRBJ1-1; a weak D match, TRBD1 (5 bases). This receptor was identified in a woman in her forties in good health. Some clones in this sample may be carry-over from other donors' samples. The CDR3 nucleotides are TGTGCCAGCAGTCTGACAGAGAACACTGAAGCTTTCTTT. This encodes CASSLTENTEAFF.